This TCR beta chain was identified during a study of T cells after yellow fever vaccination. General study findings and limits: CD4 and CD8 compartments shared a small share of clonotypes, likely from convergent recombination. Post-booster repertoires again held most primary-vaccination clones (approximately 96% CD4, roughly 89% CD8).

The germline V gene encodes CDR1 MGHRA and CDR2 YSYEKL. The CDR3 is 16 residues long. Trimming cost V 0 bases and J 2 bases; bases outside gene matches: 6. A universal primer site and UMIs were added as TCR cDNA was made by 5'RACE template switching. TCRdb re-analysed the 5' RACE reads in MiXCR, keeping a single row per CDR3 protein. The sample yields roughly 400,000 distinct CDR3 sequences, approximately 19% seen once. A word on this clonotype: Its specificity is not known.

The chain uses TRBV4-1 and TRBJ2-5; 7 bases agree with TRBD1. This TCR derives from a man aged 18 to 30 who received the YFV17D yellow fever vaccine. The sample here was PBMCs, taken before the yellow fever booster vaccination. The DNA of the CDR3 is TGCGCCAGCAGCCAAGATTCCGGGACAGTTCAAGAGACCCAGTACTTC. Translation: CASSQDSGTVQETQYF.